Shown below are 14 T cell receptor beta chains from a single sample sequenced in a study of identical twins. TCRdb re-called the 5' RACE reads with MiXCR, one entry per CDR3 protein. The sample has 1.5 million to 2 million distinct CDR3 sequences; around a third are singletons. Material: cord blood. The source of these receptors is a newborn girl in good health.

There are many counts of this clonotype. V and J are TRBV25-1 and TRBJ1-2, with 7 bases identical to TRBD1. Germline CDR1 MGHDK, CDR2 SYGVNS. The CDR3 has 13 amino acids. The V segment lost 3 bases and the J segment 2 bases; nucleotides outside the gene matches: 0. Here the CDR3 reads CASSDRGNYGYTF. The CDR3 DNA follows: TGTGCCAGCAGTGACAGGGGGAACTATGGCTACACCTTC.

This clonotype was picked up many times. The V call is TRBV5-1, the J call TRBJ1-2; a weak D match, TRBD1 (5 bases). V dropped 0 bases and J dropped 3 bases, with 9 bases sitting between them. CDR3 length: 14 residues. Germline assignment: CDR1 SGHRS and CDR2 YFSETQ. CDR3 amino acids: CASSLDRPYYGYTF. CDR3 in DNA: TGCGCCAGCAGCTTGGACAGGCCTTACTATGGCTACACCTTC. Combining the CDR3 with reference TRBV5-1 and TRBJ1-2 gives the whole variable domain KAGVTQTPRYLIKTRGQQVTLSCSPISGHRSVSWYQQTPGQGLQFLFEYFSETQRNKGNFPGRFSGRQFSNSRSEMNVSTLELGDSALYLCASSLDRPYYGYTFGSGTRLTVV.

The rearrangement links TRBV20-1 to TRBJ1-5; D is ambiguous. Trimming removed 4 bases from V and 2 bases from J, with 12 bases in between. The length of the CDR3 is 14 residues. In germline, CDR1 is DFQATT, CDR2 SNEGSKA (reference sequence). The DNA of the CDR3 is TGCAGTGCTAAACTAGGGATGGGCAATCAGCCCCAGCATTTT. Protein product: CSAKLGMGNQPQHF.

In its sample, this clonotype was seen a few times. The V call is TRBV29-1, the J call TRBJ1-2; D call uncertain. With 5 bases removed from V and 7 bases from J, the gap between germline ends came to 20 bases. CDR1 SQVTM and CDR2 ANQGSEA come from the germline V gene. The CDR3 sequence is 14 residues long. The CDR3 sequence: CSVTNEGRRGGYTF. CDR3 nucleotide sequence: TGCAGCGTTACGAATGAGGGCAGGCGGGGTGGCTACACCTTC.

The rearrangement joins TRBV7-2 to TRBJ2-7, with 7 bases matching TRBD2. The germline CDR1 and CDR2 sequences are SGHTA and FQGNSA. V lost 1 base to trimming and J lost 0 bases; unmatched junction nucleotides: 6. The CDR3 spans 16 residues. For the CDR3, the DNA is TGTGCCAGCAGCTTAGAGGCTAGCGGATTCTCCTACGAGCAGTACTTC. Protein: CASSLEASGFSYEQYF.

The chain is built from TRBV20-1 and TRBJ2-7; D might be TRBD2 (5 bases). The CDR3 length is 14 residues. Trimming took 2 bases from V and 2 from J, leaving 13 bases between them. Germline CDR1 is DFQATT and CDR2 is SNEGSKA (reference sequence). The CDR3 DNA reads as TGCAGTGCTAGACCCGGGATCCGAACCTACGAGCAGTACTTC. Its protein product is CSARPGIRTYEQYF.

The chain links TRBV25-1 to TRBJ1-1; D unresolved. Per germline, CDR1 MGHDK and CDR2 SYGVNS. V was pared by 1 base and J by 0 bases, with 9 bases between. The CDR3 length is 15 residues. This chain's CDR3 is CASSESRDLNTEAFF. As DNA, the CDR3 is TGTGCCAGCAGTGAATCGAGAGATTTGAACACTGAAGCTTTCTTT.

The chain couples TRBV28 to TRBJ1-2, with a tentative D call TRBD1 (5 bases). Germline V gives CDR1 MDHEN, CDR2 SYDVKM. V was trimmed by 4 bases and J by 3 bases, leaving 9 bases between them. The CDR3 runs 13 residues. In DNA form, the CDR3 reads TGTGCCAGCAGTTGGGAGGGGTACTATGGCTACACCTTC. Translation gives CASSWEGYYGYTF.

This clonotype was counted ten times or more. The chain joins TRBV29-1 to TRBJ2-5; possibly TRBD1 for D (5 bases). Trimming pared 4 bases from V and 0 bases from J, leaving 9 bases between. CDR1 and CDR2 (germline): SQVTM, ANQGSEA. The CDR3 sequence is 13 residues long. The CDR3 DNA sequence: TGCAGCGTTGCAGGGCCCTACCAAGAGACCCAGTACTTC. Protein sequence: CSVAGPYQETQYF.

This chain uses TRBV4-1 with TRBJ2-1; 7 positions match TRBD2. In germline, CDR1 is MGHRA, CDR2 YSYEKL. This CDR3 is built from 15 residues. V lost 3 bases, J lost 4 bases, and 6 bases stayed unmatched. In DNA, the CDR3 is TGCGCCAGCAGCCAGAGGTCGGGGGGATACAATGAGCAGTTCTTC. The encoded protein is CASSQRSGGYNEQFF.

This clonotype was recorded many times. The chain carries TRBV29-1 and TRBJ1-2, with D perhaps matching TRBD1 (5 bases). The germline V and J ends were trimmed by 4 bases and 2 bases, with 17 bases remaining between them. Germline values: CDR1 SQVTM, CDR2 ANQGSEA. CDR3 length: 15 residues. The CDR3 is CSVGGRSTVNYGYTF. DNA of the CDR3: TGCAGCGTTGGAGGTCGGTCGACAGTCAACTATGGCTACACCTTC.

The chain combines TRBV7-2 with TRBJ2-1, with 7 bases aligning to TRBD2. J gave up 0 bases and V 0 bases, and 5 bases lay outside the gene matches. CDR1 and CDR2 (germline): SGHTA, FQGNSA. The CDR3 loop spans 17 amino acids. As DNA, the CDR3 is TGTGCCAGCAGCTTAGCGGGCACTAGCGTCTCCTACAATGAGCAGTTCTTC. Translating it yields CASSLAGTSVSYNEQFF.

The chain has TRBV3-1 and TRBJ2-1, with 8 bases lining up with TRBD2. Per germline, CDR1 LGHDT and CDR2 YNNKEL (reference sequence). J lost 1 base, V lost 0 bases, and 11 bases had no gene match. The CDR3 runs 19 residues. The CDR3 region has the DNA TGTGCCAGCAGCCAAGACCCCGGACTAGCTACCCTATCCTACAATGAGCAGTTCTTC. Its protein is CASSQDPGLATLSYNEQFF.

This clonotype was counted only a few times. The chain has TRBV9 and TRBJ1-2; 7 positions agree with TRBD1. V lost 0 bases, J lost 6 bases, and 8 bases stayed unmatched. CDR3 length equals 15 residues. From germline, CDR1 is SGDLS and CDR2 YYNGEE. CDR3 region: CASSVVDGRGNGYTF. The CDR3 DNA sequence: TGTGCCAGCAGCGTAGTGGACGGCAGGGGGAATGGCTACACCTTC.